This TCR beta chain came from a study of cytomegalovirus exposure and HLA in healthy donors. About this clone itself: Its antigen is unidentified.

The primer mix had 60 Vbeta and 13 Jbeta primers. Assay used: immunoSEQ multiplex PCR; TCRdb lists only in-frame clones, some missing. The repertoire shows tens of thousands of clones; the top ten hold 3.5% to 4.5%. Germline CDR1 reads SGHNT; CDR2 reads YENEEA. V was shortened by 2 bases and J by 2 bases, with 6 bases between the two germline ends. This CDR3 comprises 14 residues. Donors had nominal health at sampling but likely had unrecorded immune exposures. Regarding the study as a whole: A previous analysis found most TCR beta V segments productive roughly 87% or roughly 30% of the time.

Sample: PBMCs. The chain carries TRBV11-3 and TRBJ2-2; a weak D match, TRBD1 (5 bases). The source of this sequence is a man younger than 35 in good health and CMV-seropositive. CDR3 region: CASSLRGNTGELFF. The DNA of the CDR3 is TGTGCCAGCAGCTTAAGGGGAAACACCGGGGAGCTGTTTTTT.